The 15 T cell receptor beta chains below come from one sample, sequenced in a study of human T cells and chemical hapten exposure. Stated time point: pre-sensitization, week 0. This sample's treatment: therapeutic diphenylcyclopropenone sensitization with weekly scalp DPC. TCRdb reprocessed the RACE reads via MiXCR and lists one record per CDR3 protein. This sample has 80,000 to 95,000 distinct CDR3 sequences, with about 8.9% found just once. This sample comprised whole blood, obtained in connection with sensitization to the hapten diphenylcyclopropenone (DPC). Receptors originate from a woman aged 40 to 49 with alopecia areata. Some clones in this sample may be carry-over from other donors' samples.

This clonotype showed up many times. The CDR3, as DNA: TGTGCCAACTACCCGGGACAGGGAACCACCGGGGAGCTGTTTTTT. Its protein is CANYPGQGTTGELFF. The chain has TRBV12-3 or TRBV12-4 and TRBJ2-2; 9 nucleotides match TRBD1. The CDR3 contains 15 residues. After removal of 10 bases from V and 4 bases from J, the junction contained 10 bases not matched to a gene.

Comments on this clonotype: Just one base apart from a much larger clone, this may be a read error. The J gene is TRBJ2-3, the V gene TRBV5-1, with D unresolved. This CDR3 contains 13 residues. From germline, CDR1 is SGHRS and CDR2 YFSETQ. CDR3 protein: CASSLVGTDTQNF. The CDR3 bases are TGCGCCAGCAGCTTGGTGGGTACAGATACGCAGAATTTT.

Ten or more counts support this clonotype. CDR3 DNA: TGCAGTGCTGCTAAAGCCGAATACGAGCAGTACTTC. The encoded protein is CSAAKAEYEQYF. This rearrangement joins TRBV20-1 to TRBJ2-7; no clear D. The CDR3 is 12 amino acids. The V end lost 5 bases, the J end lost 4 bases, and 12 bases lay between the germline ends. The germline V gene encodes CDR1 DFQATT and CDR2 SNEGSKA (reference sequence).

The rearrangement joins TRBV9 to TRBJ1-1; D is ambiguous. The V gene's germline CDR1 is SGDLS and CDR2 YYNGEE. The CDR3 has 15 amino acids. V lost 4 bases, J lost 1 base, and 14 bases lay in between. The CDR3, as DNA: TGTGCCAGCAGCTTAGCTGATCTCCCGAACACTGAAGCTTTCTTT. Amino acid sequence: CASSLADLPNTEAFF.

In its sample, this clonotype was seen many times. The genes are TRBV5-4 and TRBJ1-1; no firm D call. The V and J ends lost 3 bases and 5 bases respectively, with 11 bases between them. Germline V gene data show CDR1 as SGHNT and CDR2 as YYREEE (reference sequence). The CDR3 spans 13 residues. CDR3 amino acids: CASSSWLETEAFF. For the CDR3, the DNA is TGTGCCAGCAGCTCGTGGCTGGAGACTGAAGCTTTCTTT. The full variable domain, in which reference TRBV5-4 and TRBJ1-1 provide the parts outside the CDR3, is ETGVTQSPTHLIKTRGQQVTLRCSSQSGHNTVSWYQQALGQGPQFIFQYYREEENGRGNFPPRFSGLQFPNYSSELNVNALELDDSALYLCASSSWLETEAFFGQGTRLTVV.

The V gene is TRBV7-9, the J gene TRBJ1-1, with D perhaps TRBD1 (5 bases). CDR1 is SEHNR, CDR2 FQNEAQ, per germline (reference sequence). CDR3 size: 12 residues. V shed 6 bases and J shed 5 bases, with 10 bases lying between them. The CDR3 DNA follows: TGTGCCAGCAGTGTCCCAGGGACTGAAGCTTTCTTT. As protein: CASSVPGTEAFF.

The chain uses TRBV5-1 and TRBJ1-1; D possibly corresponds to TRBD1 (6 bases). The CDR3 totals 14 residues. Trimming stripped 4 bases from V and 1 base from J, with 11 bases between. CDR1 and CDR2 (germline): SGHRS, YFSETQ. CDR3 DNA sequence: TGCGCCAGCAGCGTCGGGGGCCCGAACACTGAAGCTTTCTTT. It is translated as CASSVGGPNTEAFF.

This CDR3 reads CASSTYRDLYNEQFF. In DNA, the CDR3 is TGTGCCAGCAGCACTTACAGGGACCTCTACAATGAGCAGTTCTTC. The rearrangement joins TRBV21-1 to TRBJ2-1; no DNA check was done on the table's D call, TRBD1. TRBV21-1 is assigned pseudogene status. The CDR3 has 15 residues.

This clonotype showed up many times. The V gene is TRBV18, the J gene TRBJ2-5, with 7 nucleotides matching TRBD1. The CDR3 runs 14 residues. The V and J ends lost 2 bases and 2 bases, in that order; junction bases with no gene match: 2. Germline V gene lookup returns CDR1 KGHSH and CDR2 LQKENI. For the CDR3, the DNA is TGTGCCAGCTCACCATCAGGGGGTCAAGAGACCCAGTACTTC. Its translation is CASSPSGGQETQYF.

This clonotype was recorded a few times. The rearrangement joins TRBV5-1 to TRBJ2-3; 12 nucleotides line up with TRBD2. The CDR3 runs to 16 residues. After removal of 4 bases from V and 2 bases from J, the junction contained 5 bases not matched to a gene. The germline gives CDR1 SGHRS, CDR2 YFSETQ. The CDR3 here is CASSPRTSGDTDTQYF. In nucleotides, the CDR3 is TGCGCCAGCAGCCCCAGGACTAGCGGGGACACAGATACGCAGTATTTT.

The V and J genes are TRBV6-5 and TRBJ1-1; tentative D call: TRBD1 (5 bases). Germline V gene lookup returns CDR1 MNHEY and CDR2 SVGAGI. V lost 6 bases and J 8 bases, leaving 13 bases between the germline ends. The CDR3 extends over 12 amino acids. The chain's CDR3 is CASREGRGEAFF. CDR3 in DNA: TGTGCCAGCAGAGAGGGGCGCGGGGAAGCTTTCTTT.

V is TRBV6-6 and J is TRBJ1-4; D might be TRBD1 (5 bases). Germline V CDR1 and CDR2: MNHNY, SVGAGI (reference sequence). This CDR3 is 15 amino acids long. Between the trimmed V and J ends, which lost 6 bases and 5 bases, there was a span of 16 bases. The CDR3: CASSPPGGTNEKLFF. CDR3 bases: TGTGCCAGCAGCCCTCCGGGGGGTACGAATGAAAAACTGTTTTTT.

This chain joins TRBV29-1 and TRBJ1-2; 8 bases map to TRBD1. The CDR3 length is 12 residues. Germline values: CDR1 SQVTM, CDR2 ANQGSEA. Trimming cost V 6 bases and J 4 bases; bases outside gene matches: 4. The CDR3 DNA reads TGCAGCGTAGGGGGACAGGTCTATGGCTACACCTTC. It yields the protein CSVGGQVYGYTF.

CDR3 sequence reads: CASSRDPPGDEQYF. The CDR3, as DNA: TGTGCCAGCTCACGGGACCCACCCGGGGACGAGCAGTACTTC. J is TRBJ2-7 and V is TRBV18, with D perhaps assigned TRBD1 or TRBD2 (5 bases each). Trimming cost V 4 bases and J 5 bases, with 15 bases left between them. This CDR3 is 14 amino acids long. Per the germline V gene, CDR1 is KGHSH and CDR2 is LQKENI.

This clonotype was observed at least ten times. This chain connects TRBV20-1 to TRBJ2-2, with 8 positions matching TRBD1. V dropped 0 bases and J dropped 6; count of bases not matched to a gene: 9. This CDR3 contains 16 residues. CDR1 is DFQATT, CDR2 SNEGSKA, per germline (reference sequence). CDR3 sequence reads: CSARDPGQGRAGELFF. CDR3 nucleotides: TGCAGTGCTAGAGACCCCGGACAGGGCCGGGCCGGGGAGCTGTTTTTT.